The rows below give T cell receptor beta chains drawn from one sample of a study of T-cell memory formation after mild COVID-19. TCRdb re-derived calls from the 5' RACE reads in MiXCR, one entry per CDR3 protein. The repertoire includes around 450,000 distinct CDR3 sequences, roughly 20% of them detected once, and about 8.1% sits in the top ten. Sample: PBMCs or a T cell subset sorted from them (not recorded which). These receptors all come from an adult woman who had mild COVID-19 (a few samples of this study predate the infection). Cell type and time point are not known. CDR3s include the opening cysteine and the closing phenylalanine or tryptophan. A D gene is named only where the DNA matches it firmly. The listing skips clone size in some rows; elsewhere it reads once, few, many or a size class.

j_call,d_call,clone_size,v_call,cdr3_nt,cdr3_aa
TRBJ2-7,NA,few,TRBV5-1,TGCGCCAGCAGCTCGGGGGCGTCCTACGAGCAGTACTTC,CASSSGASYEQYF
TRBJ1-1,NA,NA,TRBV21-1,TGTGCCAGCAGAATTCCGTCCACTGAAGCTTTCTTT,CASRIPSTEAFF
TRBJ2-7,TRBD1,few,TRBV20-1,TGCAGTGCCCCGGGACAGGGGGTCAACTACGAGCAGTACTTC,CSAPGQGVNYEQYF
TRBJ2-3,TRBD1,NA,TRBV2,TGTGCCAGCAGTTCGGGACAGGGGATTGATACGCAGTATTTT,CASSSGQGIDTQYF
TRBJ2-2,NA,NA,TRBV27,TGTGCCAGCAGTCTTCAGACGGTGAACACCGGGGAGCTGTTTTTT,CASSLQTVNTGELFF
TRBJ2-3,NA,NA,TRBV7-2,TGTGCCAGCAGCTTTAGTCAGGATACGCAGTATTTT,CASSFSQDTQYF
TRBJ1-5,NA,NA,TRBV4-1,TGCGCCAGCAGCCGGGACGGGCGGGGTTATAGCAATCAGCCCCAGCATTTT,CASSRDGRGYSNQPQHF
TRBJ2-5,NA,NA,TRBV5-4,TGTGCCAGCAGCGGTGAGGGGGATCTGGAGACCCAGTACTTC,CASSGEGDLETQYF
TRBJ2-7,NA,few,TRBV29-1,TGCAGCGTTGCAGTCGACTACGAGCAGTACTTC,CSVAVDYEQYF
TRBJ2-1,TRBD2,NA,TRBV7-2,TGTGCCAGCAGCACCGAGGTCGGGAGGCTCGATGAGCAGTTCTTC,CASSTEVGRLDEQFF
TRBJ2-5,TRBD2,few,TRBV6-5,TGTGCCAGCAGTTACTCGAATCCTAGCGGGGCCGCGGCGGAGACCCAGTACTTC,CASSYSNPSGAAAETQYF
TRBJ1-2,TRBD1,NA,TRBV20-1,TGCAGTGCGGACAGGAGGAGGCAGCTGCCCAACTATGGCTACACCTTC,CSADRRRQLPNYGYTF
TRBJ2-7,NA,many,TRBV6-6,TGTGCCAGCAGTGCTGACAACGAGCAGTACTTC,CASSADNEQYF
TRBJ2-7,NA,few,TRBV6-6,TGTGCCAGCAGCTTCGACAGTACCTCCTACGAGCAGTACTTC,CASSFDSTSYEQYF
TRBJ1-2,NA,NA,TRBV4-2,TGTGCCAGCAGCCAGAGTTACCCCCCCCAGGGTGATGGCTACACCTTC,CASSQSYPPQGDGYTF
TRBJ2-5,NA,many,TRBV5-1,TGCGCCAGCAGCTTGGAGGCGTCCCGGGGGGAGACCCAGTACTTC,CASSLEASRGETQYF
TRBJ2-1,NA,NA,TRBV20-1,TGCAGTGCTAGAGGGACAGAGTCCTACAATGAGCAGTTCTTC,CSARGTESYNEQFF
TRBJ2-7,TRBD1,NA,TRBV7-6,TGTGCCAGCAGTCTATCCGGGACAGTAGCCTACGAGCAGTACTTC,CASSLSGTVAYEQYF
TRBJ1-2,NA,NA,TRBV2,TGTGCCAGAGGGGCAGCTACTAACTATGGCTACACCTTC,CARGAATNYGYTF
TRBJ1-6,NA,NA,TRBV30,TGTGCCTGGAGTGTACAGGAGGATTGGGATTCACCCCTCCACTTT,CAWSVQEDWDSPLHF
TRBJ1-2,NA,NA,TRBV6-2/TRBV6-3,TGTGCCAGCAGCCCCTCTAGAGGCTACACCTTC,CASSPSRGYTF
TRBJ2-2,NA,NA,TRBV5-1,TGCGCCAGCATCGCTTGGGCCGGTAACACCGGGGAGCTGTTTTTT,CASIAWAGNTGELFF
TRBJ2-5,TRBD1,NA,TRBV27,TGTGCCAGCAGTGGGACAGGACGGGGTTGGGGTGAGACCCAGTACTTC,CASSGTGRGWGETQYF
TRBJ1-2,NA,NA,TRBV6-5,TGTGCCAGCAGGCCGACAGGATGGGATGGCTACACCTTC,CASRPTGWDGYTF
TRBJ2-3,TRBD2,NA,TRBV15,TGTGCCACCAGCCATTGGCTAGCGGGGACCACAGATACGCAGTATTTT,CATSHWLAGTTDTQYF
TRBJ1-2,NA,few,TRBV11-2,TGTGCCAGCAGCTTAGATCCGTCCTTTAACTATGGCTACACCTTC,CASSLDPSFNYGYTF
TRBJ2-2,NA,NA,TRBV6-1,TGTGCCAGCACTCCCGGGGAAGCCACCGGGGAGCTGTTTTTT,CASTPGEATGELFF
TRBJ1-1,NA,NA,TRBV6-5,TGTGCCAGCAGATCCCAAGGTGACCTCGTGAAAGCTTTCTTT,CASRSQGDLVKAFF
TRBJ2-7,TRBD1,NA,TRBV4-1,TGCGCCAGCAGCCCTGACGGACAGGGAGGCTCCTACGAGCAGTACTTC,CASSPDGQGGSYEQYF
TRBJ2-1,NA,NA,TRBV20-1,TGCAGTGCCCCGCTGGGGAATAGCCGGCTCAATGAGCAGTTCTTC,CSAPLGNSRLNEQFF
TRBJ2-3,NA,many,TRBV20-1,TGCAGTGCTAGAGACGTGGGACGTGTACTCACTAGCACAGATACGCAGTATTTT,CSARDVGRVLTSTDTQYF
TRBJ2-2,TRBD1,NA,TRBV30,TGTGCCTGGAGTGGGTGGACAGGGGGCCTGAGGGAGCTGTTTTTT,CAWSGWTGGLRELFF
TRBJ1-3,NA,few,TRBV2,TGTGCCAGCACCACACCGGGGGGCTTTGGAAACACCATATATTTT,CASTTPGGFGNTIYF
TRBJ2-2,NA,few,TRBV24-1,TGTGCCACCAGTGATTTGCGGGGGTCCGGGGAGCTGTTTTTT,CATSDLRGSGELFF
TRBJ1-1,TRBD1,NA,TRBV7-9,TGTGCCAGCAGCTTAGCCGGGACAGCAATCACGTACACTGAAGCTTTCTTT,CASSLAGTAITYTEAFF
TRBJ1-3,NA,NA,TRBV9,TGTGCCAGCAGCGTAGAATGGCTTGGAAACACCATATATTTT,CASSVEWLGNTIYF
TRBJ2-5,NA,NA,TRBV7-9,TGTGCCAGCAGCTTAGCGGAGCTTCTGAGGGGTGCAGGGAGAGAGACCCAGTACTTC,CASSLAELLRGAGRETQYF
TRBJ1-5,NA,NA,TRBV5-5,TGTGCCAGCAGCTTGGTAGGGGGAGACGGTAGCAATCAGCCCCAGCATTTT,CASSLVGGDGSNQPQHF
TRBJ2-5,NA,NA,TRBV7-2,TGTGCCAGCAGCTCCCAAGAGATAAGGGCGGACAAAGAGACCCAGTACTTC,CASSSQEIRADKETQYF
TRBJ2-7,NA,NA,TRBV20-1,TGCAGTGCCCCAGATCCAATAGAGGGGACTCAGTACTTC,CSAPDPIEGTQYF
TRBJ1-1,NA,few,TRBV12-3/TRBV12-4,TGTGCCAGCAGTATCGCCGGAGAACTGGGCACTGAAGCTTTCTTT,CASSIAGELGTEAFF
TRBJ1-6,TRBD1,NA,TRBV25-1,TGTGCCAGCAGAGGGACAGCCACCTATAATTCACCCCTCCACTTT,CASRGTATYNSPLHF
TRBJ2-7,NA,once,TRBV6-2/TRBV6-3,TGTGCCAGCAGTTACTCGGCGGTCCCCTACGAGCAGTACTTC,CASSYSAVPYEQYF
TRBJ2-2,TRBD2,NA,TRBV20-1,TGCAGTGCAGCCCCTACTAGCGGGGTAAACACCGGGGAGCTGTTTTTT,CSAAPTSGVNTGELFF
TRBJ2-7,NA,NA,TRBV5-4,TGTGCCAGCAGCCCTCTCGGGGAATCCTACGAGCAGTACTTC,CASSPLGESYEQYF
TRBJ1-4,NA,NA,TRBV4-3,TGCGCCAGCAGCCGCGGGACACCCGGCCTTAATGAAAAACTGTTTTTT,CASSRGTPGLNEKLFF
TRBJ2-1,TRBD2,few,TRBV20-1,TGCAGTGCTAGAGATAGGACGGGGGGCTCCTACAATGAGCAGTTCTTC,CSARDRTGGSYNEQFF
TRBJ1-1,TRBD1,NA,TRBV4-1,TGCGCCAGCAGCCAAGATAGCGGGGACAGGAGGGCTTTCTTT,CASSQDSGDRRAFF
TRBJ2-1,TRBD2,NA,TRBV7-9,TGTGCCAGCAGCTCAGGGGGGACTAGCGGCTACAATGAGCAGTTCTTC,CASSSGGTSGYNEQFF
TRBJ2-7,TRBD2,few,TRBV24-1,TGTGCCACCAGTGATTCTAGCGGGAGGGCCGGGGACGAGCAGTACTTC,CATSDSSGRAGDEQYF
TRBJ1-4,TRBD1,few,TRBV30,TGTGCCGCACAGGGGAGAGGGGAAAAACTGTTTTTT,CAAQGRGEKLFF
TRBJ2-3,NA,NA,TRBV9,TGTGCCAGCAGCGTAGTCGCCAGCACAGATACGCAGTATTTT,CASSVVASTDTQYF
TRBJ2-3,NA,NA,TRBV3-1,TGTGCCAGCACGAGCAGGGTCACAGATACGCAGTATTTT,CASTSRVTDTQYF